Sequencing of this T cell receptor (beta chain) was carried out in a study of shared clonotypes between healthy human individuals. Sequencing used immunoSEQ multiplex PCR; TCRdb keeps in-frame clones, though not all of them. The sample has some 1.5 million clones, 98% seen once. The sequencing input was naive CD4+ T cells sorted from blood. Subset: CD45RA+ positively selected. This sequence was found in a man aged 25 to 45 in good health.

CDR3 residues: CASSSTTGNLYNEQFF. In DNA form, the CDR3 reads TGTGCCAGCAGCTCCACGACAGGGAACCTCTACAATGAGCAGTTCTTC. J is TRBJ2-1 and V is TRBV7-8; 7 bases are a match to TRBD1. V lost 4 bases to trimming and J lost 3 bases; unmatched junction nucleotides: 9. Germline CDR1 is SGHVS and CDR2 is FQNEAQ. The CDR3 spans 16 residues.